The 27 T cell receptor beta chains below all came from one sample that was sequenced in a study of T cell repertoires in cytomegalovirus infection. A single record per CDR3 protein comes from TCRdb applying MiXCR to the reads. The sample yields roughly 920,000 distinct CDR3 sequences, approximately 31% seen once. The antigens these receptors bind are not known. Here the sequenced sample was cultured CD8+ T cells from PBMCs, taken from culture after CMV antigen stimulation. The receptors were sampled from a human donor in good health (CMV status not recorded). Some clones in this sample may be carry-over from other donors' samples.

This clonotype occurred a few times. The V call is TRBV12-3 or TRBV12-4, the J call TRBJ2-5, with a possible D match to TRBD1 (6 bases). The CDR3 runs to 12 residues. The V and J ends lost 11 bases and 5 bases respectively, with 15 bases between them. The CDR3 spells CASCDRMETQYF. CDR3 bases: TGTGCCTCCTGCGACAGGATGGAGACCCAGTACTTC.

This clonotype was found a few times. This chain links TRBV19 with TRBJ2-2, with 9 bases matching TRBD2. Germline V lookup: CDR1 LNHDA, CDR2 SQIVND (reference sequence). This CDR3 is built from 14 residues. The ends lost 6 bases at V and 5 bases at J; junction bases unmatched: 4. CDR3 in DNA: TGTGCCAGTAGGGGGACTAGCCTAACCGGGGAGCTGTTTTTT. Translation gives CASRGTSLTGELFF.

CDR3 sequence reads: CASRSGTSGGAVSGANVLTF. The CDR3 coding sequence is TGTGCCAGCAGATCCGGGACTAGCGGGGGGGCAGTGTCTGGGGCCAACGTCCTGACTTTC. The chain employs TRBV5-6 and TRBJ2-6, with TRBD2 matching 16 bases. Germline V gene data show CDR1 as SGHDT and CDR2 as YYEEEE. The trim removed 5 bases at V and 1 base at J, leaving 9 bases unmatched. The CDR3 length is 20 residues.

This clonotype appeared many times. The V gene is TRBV28, the J gene TRBJ2-7; the D gene is possibly TRBD1 (6 bases). The length of the CDR3 is 15 residues. The germline gives CDR1 MDHEN, CDR2 SYDVKM. V lost 4 bases, J lost 6 bases, and 19 bases lay in between. CDR3 sequence (DNA): TGTGCCAGCAGTTCCAACCCCTCCCAGGGGTTCGAGCAGTACGTC. This translates into CASSSNPSQGFEQYV.

This clonotype was detected a few times. This chain uses TRBV10-3 with TRBJ1-6, with no clear D. V gave up 0 bases and J gave up 7 bases, with 16 bases separating them. CDR1 and CDR2 (germline): ENHRY, SYGVKD. The CDR3 spans 17 residues. The CDR3 DNA follows: TGTGCCATCAGTGAGTCGGGAGGGCTGTCCACCAATTCACCCCTCCACTTT. Protein sequence: CAISESGGLSTNSPLHF.

This clonotype was recorded many times. The chain employs TRBV7-2 and TRBJ1-1; D possibly corresponds to TRBD1 (5 bases). CDR3 length: 16 residues. The germline V and J ends were trimmed by 5 bases and 8 bases, with 24 bases remaining between them. Germline CDR1 and CDR2: SGHTA and FQGNSA. The CDR3, as DNA: TGTGCCAGCAGCGTACGTAGGACGGGGGGAACCCCCGAAGCTTTCTTT. This gives the protein CASSVRRTGGTPEAFF.

V usage is TRBV25-1 and J usage is TRBJ1-2; D not certain. V dropped 3 bases and J dropped 6 bases, with 14 bases sitting between them. This CDR3 is built from 14 residues. Germline lookup yields CDR1 MGHDK and CDR2 SYGVNS. CDR3: CASSDTGILNGYTF. As DNA, the CDR3 is TGTGCCAGCAGTGATACTGGGATCCTAAATGGCTACACCTTC.

This chain uses TRBV27 with TRBJ2-7; D is uncertain. Deletions cut 5 bases from V and 4 bases from J, with 15 bases between. Germline V lookup: CDR1 MNHEY, CDR2 SMNVEV (reference sequence). This CDR3 is 14 amino acids long. DNA of the CDR3: TGTGCCAGCAGTCCCTACCGAACCTTTTACGAGCAGTACTTC. Its translation is CASSPYRTFYEQYF.

The chain uses TRBV6-5 and TRBJ2-2, with TRBD2 matching 8 bases. V lost 8 bases and J lost 7; bases outside the gene matches: 9. The V gene's germline CDR1 is MNHEY and CDR2 SVGAGI. CDR3 length: 14 residues. CDR3 protein: CASSVAGGIGELFF. Written as DNA, the CDR3 is TGTGCCAGCTCGGTCGCGGGGGGAATCGGGGAGCTGTTTTTT.

The chain is built from TRBV10-3 and TRBJ2-2; D unresolved. The germline V gene has CDR1 ENHRY and CDR2 SYGVKD. V was shortened by 0 bases and J by 0 bases, with 8 bases between the two germline ends. CDR3 length: 16 amino acids. CDR3 nucleotides: TGTGCCATCAGTGAGTCTGGCCATACGAACACCGGGGAGCTGTTTTTT. It translates to CAISESGHTNTGELFF.

V is TRBV27 and J is TRBJ2-3; 9 positions agree with TRBD1. The germline V gene encodes CDR1 MNHEY and CDR2 SMNVEV (reference sequence). Trimming at V came to 1 base and at J to 0 bases, leaving 2 bases not matched to a gene. The CDR3 contains 16 residues. Here the CDR3 DNA reads TGTGCCAGCAGTTTATGGGGACAGGGAAGCACAGATACGCAGTATTTT. As protein: CASSLWGQGSTDTQYF.

V usage is TRBV28 and J usage is TRBJ1-5; D unresolved. Trimming cost V 5 bases and J 1 base, with 21 bases left between them. CDR1 MDHEN and CDR2 SYDVKM come from the germline V gene. The CDR3 contains 18 residues. The CDR3 nucleotides are TGTGCCAGCAGTAGTCCTCGAGGGCTCAAAGTCAGCAATCAGCCCCAGCATTTT. It is translated as CASSSPRGLKVSNQPQHF.

This clonotype has a handful of counts. The chain combines TRBV28 with TRBJ1-2; D call uncertain. V was shortened by 7 bases and J by 4 bases, with 13 bases between the two germline ends. CDR3 length: 13 amino acids. Germline CDR1 and CDR2: MDHEN and SYDVKM. CDR3 DNA sequence: TGTGCCAGCAACCTTGGCGAGAGCTATGGCTACACCTTC. This gives the protein CASNLGESYGYTF.

V and J are TRBV20-1 and TRBJ2-1; a weak D match, TRBD2 (6 bases). The CDR3 extends over 15 amino acids. The germline gives CDR1 DFQATT, CDR2 SNEGSKA (reference sequence). V was clipped by 6 bases and J by 0 bases, with 15 bases between them. The CDR3 DNA sequence: TGCAGTGCAAGACTGGACGGGAGCTCCTACAATGAGCAGTTCTTC. This codes for CSARLDGSSYNEQFF.

With respect to this clonotype: One end of the junction does not line up with germline, which may come from a read error. V gene TRBV6-2 or TRBV6-3 combines with J gene TRBJ2-1; weak D call: TRBD1 (5 bases). The length of the CDR3 is 16 residues. Germline V gene lookup returns CDR1 MNHEY and CDR2 SVGEGT. CDR3 nucleotides: TGTACCAGCAGTTACTCCCTCGCAGGGTCCTACAATGAGCAGTTCTTC. Amino acid sequence: CTSSYSLAGSYNEQFF.

A few counts support this clonotype. The chain combines TRBV7-8 with TRBJ2-7; D may be TRBD1 or TRBD2 (7 bases each). CDR3 length: 15 residues. CDR1 is SGHVS, CDR2 FQNEAQ, per germline. Trimming cost V 3 bases and J 4 bases, with 16 bases left between them. CDR3 sequence (DNA): TGTGCCAGCAGCTTCAGGGGGGGACAAAAATACGAGCAGTACTTC. Its translation: CASSFRGGQKYEQYF.

The V call is TRBV10-3, the J call TRBJ2-5; TRBD1 matches 10 bases. This CDR3 region has 14 residues. V gave up 5 bases and J gave up 5 bases; unmatched junction bases: 5. CDR1 and CDR2 from the germline V gene are ENHRY and SYGVKD. CDR3 loop: CAISPGQGRETQYF. CDR3 nucleotides: TGTGCCATCAGTCCGGGACAGGGGAGGGAGACCCAGTACTTC.

This chain uses TRBV11-1 with TRBJ2-5; tentatively, D is TRBD1 (6 bases). Germline CDR1 and CDR2: SGHAT and FQDESV (reference sequence). The ends were cut back, 0 bases at V and 5 bases at J, with 13 bases in the middle. This CDR3 is 15 amino acids long. The CDR3 DNA reads as TGTGCCAGCAGCTTAGCCGGCAGGGGATCGGAGACCCAGTACTTC. Protein: CASSLAGRGSETQYF.

The chain employs TRBV2 and TRBJ2-2; possibly TRBD1 for D (5 bases). V dropped 7 bases and J dropped 1 base, with 10 bases sitting between them. The length of the CDR3 is 14 residues. Per germline, CDR1 SNHLY and CDR2 FYNNEI. This CDR3 reads CASNGHRNTGELFF. DNA of the CDR3: TGTGCCAGCAACGGACATAGGAACACCGGGGAGCTGTTTTTT.

This clonotype was detected a few times. V is TRBV12-3 or TRBV12-4 and J is TRBJ2-7, with D uncertain. V was pared by 5 bases and J by 2 bases, with 10 bases between. The CDR3 is 13 amino acids. The CDR3, as DNA: TGTGCCAGCAGTCCGAGACATGCCTACGAGCAGTACTTC. Protein: CASSPRHAYEQYF.

The gene calls are TRBV20-1 and TRBJ1-2; 7 nucleotides match TRBD1. CDR3 size: 13 residues. Germline CDR1 and CDR2: DFQATT and SNEGSKA (reference sequence). V shed 5 bases and J 2 bases; nucleotides not matched to a gene: 5. CDR3 protein: CSAGQVENYGYTF. The CDR3 bases are TGCAGTGCTGGACAGGTCGAAAACTATGGCTACACCTTC.

The chain has TRBV12-3 or TRBV12-4 and TRBJ1-5, with D possibly TRBD1 on 6 matching bases. This CDR3 region has 18 residues. With 6 bases removed from V and 0 bases from J, the gap between germline ends came to 21 bases. The CDR3 coding sequence is TGTGCCAGCAGGTGGGGGCCCGAGGGGATTAATAGCAATCAGCCCCAGCATTTT. It codes for CASRWGPEGINSNQPQHF.

This chain links TRBV6-2 or TRBV6-3 with TRBJ2-2, with D hard to call. V shed 8 bases and J shed 0 bases, with 7 bases lying between them. The CDR3 runs 13 residues. Per germline, CDR1 MNHEY and CDR2 SVGEGT. This CDR3 is CASEPTNTGELFF. DNA of the CDR3: TGTGCCAGCGAACCTACGAACACCGGGGAGCTGTTTTTT.

This chain links TRBV27 with TRBJ1-2; D may be TRBD1 (5 bases). In germline, CDR1 is MNHEY, CDR2 SMNVEV (reference sequence). Trimming removed 1 base at V and 5 bases at J, with 14 bases between. This CDR3 has 15 amino acids. For the CDR3, the DNA is TGTGCCAGCAGTTTATTGGCAGGGATGAGTTATGGCTACACCTTC. Its translation: CASSLLAGMSYGYTF.

This clonotype has only a few counts. The chain joins TRBV2 to TRBJ1-1; the D gene is possibly TRBD1 (6 bases). Germline values: CDR1 SNHLY, CDR2 FYNNEI. Trimming took off 5 bases at V and 5 bases at J, with 18 bases between the two ends. CDR3 length equals 15 residues. The CDR3, as DNA: TGTGCCAGCAGTAGTAGGGGGGCCGACGAGACTGAAGCTTTCTTT. It is translated as CASSSRGADETEAFF. The variable domain in full, with the rest retrieved from reference TRBV2 and TRBJ1-1, is EPEVTQTPSHQVTQMGQEVILRCVPISNHLYFYWYRQILGQKVEFLVSFYNNEISEKSEIFDDQFSVERPDGSNFTLKIRSTKLEDSAMYFCASSSRGADETEAFFGQGTRLTVV.

Regarding this clonotype: The CDR3 end shows no conserved phenylalanine or tryptophan, and so a read error is likely. J is TRBJ1-2 and V is TRBV7-9; perhaps TRBD1 as D (6 bases). Trimming removed 2 bases at V and 2 bases at J, with 9 bases between. The length of the CDR3 is 14 residues. Germline V gene sequence: CDR1 SEHNR, CDR2 FQNEAQ (reference sequence). CDR3 amino acids: CASSLMGANYGYTI. The CDR3 DNA reads TGTGCCAGCAGCTTAATGGGGGCCAACTATGGCTACACCATC.

The chain uses TRBV4-3 and TRBJ2-3; a possible D gene is TRBD2 (5 bases). V lost 0 bases to trimming and J lost 0 bases, with 13 bases between them. The CDR3 covers 17 residues. From germline, CDR1 is LGHNA and CDR2 YSLEER. CDR3: CASSQEPPGLSTDTQYF. CDR3 nucleotides: TGCGCCAGCAGCCAAGAGCCCCCGGGGTTGAGCACAGATACGCAGTATTTT.